A selection of T cell receptor beta chains follows, all from one sample in a study of T cells and Merkel cell carcinoma outcomes. Assay: immunoSEQ multiplex PCR; the TCRdb copy retains only in-frame clones and omits some. The table includes approximately 12,000 clones, roughly 95% detected once. Sequenced: tumor tissue from Merkel cell carcinoma. These receptors were collected from a human donor with Merkel cell carcinoma. Both conserved end residues are part of each CDR3. A D gene is named only where the DNA matches it firmly. A row's size may be missing; if present it is once, few, many or a size class.

v_gene: TRBV30
abundance: NA
d_gene: TRBD1
j_gene: TRBJ2-7
CDR3aa: CAGTGDSYEQYF
CDR3nt: TGTGCCGGGACAGGAGACTCCTACGAGCAGTACTTC

v_gene: TRBV7-9
abundance: NA
d_gene: NA
j_gene: TRBJ1-5
CDR3aa: CASSRGNSNQPQHF
CDR3nt: TGTGCCAGCAGCAGGGGAAATAGCAATCAGCCCCAGCATTTT

v_gene: TRBV30
abundance: NA
d_gene: NA
j_gene: TRBJ2-6
CDR3aa: CAWTRGKSGANVLTF
CDR3nt: TGTGCCTGGACAAGAGGGAAGTCTGGGGCCAACGTCCTGACTTTC

v_gene: TRBV7-9
abundance: NA
d_gene: TRBD2
j_gene: TRBJ2-1
CDR3aa: CASSPPGTSANNEQFF
CDR3nt: TGTGCCAGCAGCCCCCCAGGGACTAGCGCCAACAATGAGCAGTTCTTC

v_gene: TRBV9
abundance: NA
d_gene: TRBD1
j_gene: TRBJ1-2
CDR3aa: CASSPNSGGPGYTF
CDR3nt: TGTGCCAGCAGCCCAAATTCAGGGGGCCCTGGCTACACCTTC

v_gene: TRBV5-1
abundance: NA
d_gene: NA
j_gene: TRBJ2-7
CDR3aa: CASSLVGSSYEQYF
CDR3nt: TGCGCCAGCAGCTTGGTCGGGAGCTCCTACGAGCAGTACTTC

v_gene: TRBV7-9
abundance: once
d_gene: NA
j_gene: TRBJ2-3
CDR3aa: CASSRRWNLEQYF
CDR3nt: TGTGCCAGCAGCCGACGGTGGAACCTAGAGCAGTATTTT

v_gene: TRBV5-1
abundance: NA
d_gene: NA
j_gene: TRBJ2-3
CDR3aa: CASSLGGGTVFYTQYF
CDR3nt: TGCGCCAGCAGCTTGGGTGGAGGGACAGTCTTTTATACGCAGTATTTT

v_gene: TRBV10-3
abundance: NA
d_gene: NA
j_gene: TRBJ1-1
CDR3aa: CAIRGALDTEAFF
CDR3nt: TGTGCCATCAGGGGGGCTTTGGACACTGAAGCTTTCTTT

v_gene: TRBV12-5
abundance: NA
d_gene: NA
j_gene: TRBJ2-2
CDR3aa: CASGWVGGGRNTEELFF
CDR3nt: TGTGCTAGTGGTTGGGTAGGGGGGGGGAGGAACACCGAGGAGCTGTTTTTT

v_gene: TRBV7-9
abundance: NA
d_gene: NA
j_gene: TRBJ1-4
CDR3aa: CASSFSQGLREKLFF
CDR3nt: TGTGCCAGCAGCTTTTCCCAGGGCTTGAGGGAAAAACTGTTTTTT

v_gene: TRBV9
abundance: NA
d_gene: NA
j_gene: TRBJ2-5
CDR3aa: CASSSRDVETQYF
CDR3nt: TGTGCCAGCAGCAGTCGGGACGTTGAGACCCAGTACTTC

v_gene: TRBV27
abundance: NA
d_gene: NA
j_gene: TRBJ2-5
CDR3aa: CASGTPQETQYF
CDR3nt: TGTGCCAGCGGGACACCGCAAGAGACCCAGTACTTC

v_gene: TRBV11-3
abundance: NA
d_gene: NA
j_gene: TRBJ1-2
CDR3aa: CASSLRDGYGYTF
CDR3nt: TGTGCCAGCAGCCTTCGGGACGGCTATGGCTACACCTTC

v_gene: TRBV5-1
abundance: NA
d_gene: NA
j_gene: TRBJ2-7
CDR3aa: CASSATGNYEQYF
CDR3nt: TGCGCCAGCAGCGCTACAGGGAACTACGAGCAGTACTTC